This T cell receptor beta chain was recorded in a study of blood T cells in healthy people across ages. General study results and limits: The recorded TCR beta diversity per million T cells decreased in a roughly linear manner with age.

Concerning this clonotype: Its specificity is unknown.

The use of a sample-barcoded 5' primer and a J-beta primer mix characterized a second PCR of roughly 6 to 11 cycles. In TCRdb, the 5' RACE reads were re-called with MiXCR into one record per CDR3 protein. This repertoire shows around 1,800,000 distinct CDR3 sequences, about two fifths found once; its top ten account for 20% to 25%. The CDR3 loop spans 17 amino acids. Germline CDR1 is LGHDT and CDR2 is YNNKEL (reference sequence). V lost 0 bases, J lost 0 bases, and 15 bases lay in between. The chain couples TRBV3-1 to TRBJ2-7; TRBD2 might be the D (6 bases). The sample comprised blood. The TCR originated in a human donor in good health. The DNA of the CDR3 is TGTGCCAGCAGCCAAGATTCTCCTAGCGCTAACTCCTACGAGCAGTACTTC. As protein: CASSQDSPSANSYEQYF.